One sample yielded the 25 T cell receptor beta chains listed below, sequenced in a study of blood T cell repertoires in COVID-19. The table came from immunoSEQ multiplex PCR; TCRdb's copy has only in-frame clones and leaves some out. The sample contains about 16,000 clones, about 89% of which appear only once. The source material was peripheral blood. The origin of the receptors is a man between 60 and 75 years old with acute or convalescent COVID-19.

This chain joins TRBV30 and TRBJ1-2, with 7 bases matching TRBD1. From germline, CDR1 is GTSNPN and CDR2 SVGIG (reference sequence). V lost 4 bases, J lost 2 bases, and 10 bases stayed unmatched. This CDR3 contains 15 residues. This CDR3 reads CAWTGTGQANYGYTF. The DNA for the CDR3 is TGTGCCTGGACGGGAACTGGACAGGCAAACTATGGCTACACCTTC.

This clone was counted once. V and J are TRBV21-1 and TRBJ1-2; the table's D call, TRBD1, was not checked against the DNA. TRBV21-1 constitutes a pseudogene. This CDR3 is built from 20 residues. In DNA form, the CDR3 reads TGTGCCAGCAGCAAAACCCAAGGATGCTGCGACAGGACCTCTGGGACGGGCTACACCTTC. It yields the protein CASSKTQGCCDRTSGTGYTF.

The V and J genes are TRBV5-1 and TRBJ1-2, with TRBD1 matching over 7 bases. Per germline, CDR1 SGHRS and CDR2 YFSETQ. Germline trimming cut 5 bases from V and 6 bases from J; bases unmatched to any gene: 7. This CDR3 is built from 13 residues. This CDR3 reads CASSFDRVNGYTF. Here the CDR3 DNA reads TGCGCCAGCAGTTTTGACAGGGTGAATGGCTACACCTTC.

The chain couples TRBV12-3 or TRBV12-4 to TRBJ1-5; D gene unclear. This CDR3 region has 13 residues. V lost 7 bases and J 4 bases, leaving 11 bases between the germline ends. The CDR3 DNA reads TGTGCCAGCATGCGGGGTGGGAATCAGCCCCAGCATTTT. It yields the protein CASMRGGNQPQHF.

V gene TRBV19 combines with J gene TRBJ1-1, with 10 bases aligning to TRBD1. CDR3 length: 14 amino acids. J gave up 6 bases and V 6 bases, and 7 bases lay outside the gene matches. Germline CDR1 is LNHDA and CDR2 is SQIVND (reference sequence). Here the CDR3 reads CASSRDRGGAEAFF. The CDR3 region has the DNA TGTGCCAGTAGCCGGGACAGGGGTGGAGCTGAAGCTTTCTTT.

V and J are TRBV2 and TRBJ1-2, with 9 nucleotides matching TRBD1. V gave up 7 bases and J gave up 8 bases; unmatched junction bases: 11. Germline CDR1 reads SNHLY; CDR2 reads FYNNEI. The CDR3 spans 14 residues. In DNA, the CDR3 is TGTGCCAGCACACCTCCGGGACAGGGAACAGGCTACACCTTC. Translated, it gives CASTPPGQGTGYTF.

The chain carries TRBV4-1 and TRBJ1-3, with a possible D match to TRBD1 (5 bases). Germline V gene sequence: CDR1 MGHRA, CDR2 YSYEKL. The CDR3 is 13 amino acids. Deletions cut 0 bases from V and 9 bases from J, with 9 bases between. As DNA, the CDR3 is TGCGCCAGCAGCCAAGAGGGACTTGGCACCATATATTTT. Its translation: CASSQEGLGTIYF.

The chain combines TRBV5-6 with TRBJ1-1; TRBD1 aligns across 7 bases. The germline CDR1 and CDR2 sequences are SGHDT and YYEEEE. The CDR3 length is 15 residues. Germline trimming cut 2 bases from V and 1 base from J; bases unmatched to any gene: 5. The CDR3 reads CASSFRQGANTEAFF. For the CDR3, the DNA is TGTGCCAGCAGCTTCAGACAGGGCGCGAACACTGAAGCTTTCTTT.

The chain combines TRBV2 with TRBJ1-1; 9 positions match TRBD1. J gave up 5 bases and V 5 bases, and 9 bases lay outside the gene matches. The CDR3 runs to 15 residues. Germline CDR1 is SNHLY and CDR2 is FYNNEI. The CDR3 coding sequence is TGTGCCAGCAGTCCTCGGGACAGGGCACAGACTGAAGCTTTCTTT. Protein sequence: CASSPRDRAQTEAFF.

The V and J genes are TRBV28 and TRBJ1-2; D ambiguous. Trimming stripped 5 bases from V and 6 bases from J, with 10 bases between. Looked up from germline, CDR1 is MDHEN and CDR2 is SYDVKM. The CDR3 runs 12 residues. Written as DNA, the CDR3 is TGTGCCAGCAGTATCACACAAGATGGCTACACCTTC. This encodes CASSITQDGYTF.

CDR3 coding DNA: TGTGCCAGCAGTCCAGGGGGCGCAATCACTGAAGCTTTCTTT. The encoded protein is CASSPGGAITEAFF. The genes are TRBV6-5 and TRBJ1-1; TRBD1 agrees at 8 bases. The CDR3 has 14 amino acids. Germline V gene sequence: CDR1 MNHEY, CDR2 SVGAGI. The V gene end was trimmed by 5 bases and the J gene end by 4 bases; junction bases not matched to a gene: 6.

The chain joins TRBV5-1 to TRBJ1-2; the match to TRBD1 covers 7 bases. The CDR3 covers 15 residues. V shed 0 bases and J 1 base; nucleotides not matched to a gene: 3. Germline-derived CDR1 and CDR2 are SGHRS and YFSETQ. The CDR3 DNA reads TGCGCCAGCAGCTTGGGACAGGGTAATAACTATGGCTACACCTTC. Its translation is CASSLGQGNNYGYTF.

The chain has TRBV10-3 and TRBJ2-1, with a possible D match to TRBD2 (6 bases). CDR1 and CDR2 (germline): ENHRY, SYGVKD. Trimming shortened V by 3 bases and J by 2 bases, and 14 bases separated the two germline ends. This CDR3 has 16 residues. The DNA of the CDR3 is TGTGCCATCAGTGACAGTAGGAGGGGAACCTACAATGAGCAGTTCTTC. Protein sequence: CAISDSRRGTYNEQFF.

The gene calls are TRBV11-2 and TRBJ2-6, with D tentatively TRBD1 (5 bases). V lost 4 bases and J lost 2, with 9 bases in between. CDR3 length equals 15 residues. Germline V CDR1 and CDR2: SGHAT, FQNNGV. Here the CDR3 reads CASSSGLTGANVLTF. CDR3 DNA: TGTGCCAGCAGCTCAGGGTTGACTGGGGCCAACGTCCTGACTTTC.

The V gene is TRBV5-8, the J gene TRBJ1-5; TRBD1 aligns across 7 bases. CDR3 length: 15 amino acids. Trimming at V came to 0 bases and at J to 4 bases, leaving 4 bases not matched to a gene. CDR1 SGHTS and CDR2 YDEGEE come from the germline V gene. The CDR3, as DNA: TGTGCCAGCAGCTTGGGAGAGACAGGGAATCAGCCCCAGCATTTT. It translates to CASSLGETGNQPQHF. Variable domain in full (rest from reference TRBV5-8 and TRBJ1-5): EAGVTQSPTHLIKTRGQQATLRCSPISGHTSVYWYQQALGLGLQFLLWYDEGEERNRGNFPPRFSGRQFPNYSSELNVNALELEDSALYLCASSLGETGNQPQHFGDGTRLSIL.

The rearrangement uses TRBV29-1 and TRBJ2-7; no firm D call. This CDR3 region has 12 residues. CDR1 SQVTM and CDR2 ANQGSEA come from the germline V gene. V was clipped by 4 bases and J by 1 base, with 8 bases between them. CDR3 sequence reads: CSVGASSYEQYF. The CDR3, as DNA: TGCAGCGTTGGTGCGAGTTCCTACGAGCAGTACTTC.

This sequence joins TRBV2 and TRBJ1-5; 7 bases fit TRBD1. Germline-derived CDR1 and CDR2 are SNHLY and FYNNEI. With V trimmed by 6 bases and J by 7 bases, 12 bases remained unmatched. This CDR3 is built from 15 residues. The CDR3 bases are TGTGCCAGCAGCACAGAGACAGGGTTAAGGCAGCCCCAGCATTTT. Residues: CASSTETGLRQPQHF.

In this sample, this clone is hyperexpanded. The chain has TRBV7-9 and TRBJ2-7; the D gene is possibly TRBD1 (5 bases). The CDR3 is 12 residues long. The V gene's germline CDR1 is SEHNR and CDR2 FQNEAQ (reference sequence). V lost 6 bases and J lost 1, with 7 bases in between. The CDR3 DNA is TGTGCCAGCAGTCGACAGTCCTACGAGCAGTACTTC. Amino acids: CASSRQSYEQYF.

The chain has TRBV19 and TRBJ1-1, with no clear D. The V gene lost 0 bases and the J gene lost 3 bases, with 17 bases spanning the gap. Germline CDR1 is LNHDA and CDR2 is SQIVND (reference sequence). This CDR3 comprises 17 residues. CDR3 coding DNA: TGTGCCAGTAGTATAGATCTACCCCTCCGCCCGGACACTGAAGCTTTCTTT. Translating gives CASSIDLPLRPDTEAFF.

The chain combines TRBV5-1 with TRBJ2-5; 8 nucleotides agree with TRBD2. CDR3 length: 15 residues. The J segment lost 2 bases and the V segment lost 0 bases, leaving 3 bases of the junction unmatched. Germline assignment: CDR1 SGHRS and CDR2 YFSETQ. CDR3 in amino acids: CASSLVSGSQETQYF. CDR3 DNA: TGCGCCAGCAGCTTGGTGAGCGGGAGTCAAGAGACCCAGTACTTC. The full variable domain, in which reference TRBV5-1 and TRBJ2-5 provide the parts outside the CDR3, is KAGVTQTPRYLIKTRGQQVTLSCSPISGHRSVSWYQQTPGQGLQFLFEYFSETQRNKGNFPGRFSGRQFSNSRSEMNVSTLELGDSALYLCASSLVSGSQETQYFGPGTRLLVL.

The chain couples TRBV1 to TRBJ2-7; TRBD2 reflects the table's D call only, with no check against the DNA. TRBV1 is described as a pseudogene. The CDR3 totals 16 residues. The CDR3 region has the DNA TGCACCAGCAGCCCATCCGAGGCGGGAGGGAGATACGAGCAGTACTTC. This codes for CTSSPSEAGGRYEQYF.

DNA of the CDR3: TGTGCCAGTAGGGGGGGTACGAACAATGAGCAGTTCTTC. Its translation is CASRGGTNNEQFF. V and J are TRBV19 and TRBJ2-1, with D maybe TRBD2 (6 bases). The length of the CDR3 is 13 residues. Deletions cut 6 bases from V and 5 bases from J, with 11 bases between. The germline V gene has CDR1 LNHDA and CDR2 SQIVND (reference sequence).

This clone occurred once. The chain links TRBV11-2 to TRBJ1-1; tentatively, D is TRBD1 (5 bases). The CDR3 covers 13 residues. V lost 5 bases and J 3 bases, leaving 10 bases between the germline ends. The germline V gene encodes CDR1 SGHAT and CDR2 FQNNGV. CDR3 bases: TGTGCCAGCAGCCCGCCGGGGGACACTGAAGCTTTCTTT. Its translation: CASSPPGDTEAFF.

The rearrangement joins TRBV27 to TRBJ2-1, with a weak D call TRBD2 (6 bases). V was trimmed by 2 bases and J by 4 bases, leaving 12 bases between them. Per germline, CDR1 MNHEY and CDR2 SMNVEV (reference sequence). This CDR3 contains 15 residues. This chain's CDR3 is CASSLGAGLYNEQFF. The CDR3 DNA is TGTGCCAGCAGTTTAGGGGCGGGATTATACAATGAGCAGTTCTTC.

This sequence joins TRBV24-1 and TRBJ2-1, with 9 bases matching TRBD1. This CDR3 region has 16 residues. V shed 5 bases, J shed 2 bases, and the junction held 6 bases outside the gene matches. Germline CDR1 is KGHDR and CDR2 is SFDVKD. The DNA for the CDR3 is TGTGCCACCAGTGTCGGGACAGGGAGTCCCTACAATGAGCAGTTCTTC. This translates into CATSVGTGSPYNEQFF.